The 5 T cell receptor beta chains below come from one sample, sequenced in a study of cytomegalovirus exposure and HLA in healthy donors. The PCR made use of 60 Vbeta and 13 Jbeta primers. Generated by immunoSEQ multiplex PCR, the TCRdb table keeps only in-frame clones and is missing some. Among approximately 110,000 clones listed, approximately 86% were seen once. The specimen sequenced was PBMCs. The source of these receptors is a man in his late teens or twenties in good health and CMV-seronegative.

This clone occurred once. The chain carries TRBV18 and TRBJ1-2, with TRBD1 matching over 7 bases. Germline V gene sequence: CDR1 KGHSH, CDR2 LQKENI. The CDR3 loop spans 15 amino acids. V trimming: 3 bases; J trimming: 6 bases; junction bases outside the gene matches: 10. The CDR3 is CASSPRDSDSDGYTF. CDR3 nucleotide sequence: TGTGCCAGCTCACCGCGGGACAGCGACTCGGATGGCTACACCTTC.

The chain couples TRBV4-1 to TRBJ2-5; 8 bases match TRBD2. V was pared by 1 base and J by 5 bases, with 12 bases of the junction left unmatched. CDR1 and CDR2 (germline): MGHRA, YSYEKL. This CDR3 is built from 17 residues. This CDR3 is CASSQARLAGLGETQYF. CDR3 bases: TGCGCCAGCAGCCAAGCGAGGTTAGCGGGGCTGGGGGAGACCCAGTACTTC.

The CDR3 DNA reads TGTGCCAGCAGTGAGGGCACATCATTCGAGGGCGGGGAGCTGTTTTTT. It yields the protein CASSEGTSFEGGELFF. The chain links TRBV6-1 to TRBJ2-2; possible D gene TRBD2, 5 bases. CDR1 is MNHNS and CDR2 is SASEGT in the germline V gene. Trimming removed 3 bases from V and 7 bases from J, with 18 bases in between. There are 16 residues in the CDR3.

This sequence joins TRBV7-2 and TRBJ2-1; 9 positions agree with TRBD2. The ends lost 3 bases at V and 6 bases at J; junction bases unmatched: 9. Germline V gene data show CDR1 as SGHTA and CDR2 as FQGNSA. The CDR3 is 16 amino acids. The CDR3 coding sequence is TGTGCCAGCAGCTTTTTCTCCGGGACTAGCCCCAATGAGCAGTTCTTC. Translation gives CASSFFSGTSPNEQFF.

CDR3 sequence: CASSPDGGVNYGYTF. CDR3 in DNA: TGTGCCAGCAGCCCAGACGGGGGGGTAAACTATGGCTACACCTTC. This sequence joins TRBV9 and TRBJ1-2; possibly TRBD1 for D (5 bases). From germline, CDR1 is SGDLS and CDR2 YYNGEE. This CDR3 region has 15 residues. Trimming pared 4 bases from V and 2 bases from J, leaving 15 bases between.